Detailed here is one TCR beta chain. Antigen unknown. This record belongs to a study of cytomegalovirus exposure and HLA in healthy donors. Study results and limitations: Based on reports, TCR beta sequences accurately predicted HLA-A and HLA-B alleles for most subjects. The study designated over 150 TCR beta chains cytomegalovirus-associated.

The PCR used 60 Vbeta and 13 Jbeta primers. Method: immunoSEQ multiplex PCR; TCRdb's copy keeps in-frame clones and lacks some. The sample yields about 85,000 clones, over 60% seen once. The V end was cut by 0 bases, the J end by 9 bases, with 15 bases between. Germline V gene data show CDR1 as SGHTA and CDR2 as FQGTGA. The CDR3 contains 15 residues. The sequence came from a man aged 25 to 40 in good health and CMV-seronegative. V usage is TRBV7-3 and J usage is TRBJ2-4, with D maybe TRBD2 (7 bases). The sequencing sample was made of PBMCs. This CDR3 is CASSLTSVAGAIQYF. Written as DNA, the CDR3 is TGTGCCAGCAGCTTAACGTCGGTTGCGGGGGCCATTCAGTACTTC.